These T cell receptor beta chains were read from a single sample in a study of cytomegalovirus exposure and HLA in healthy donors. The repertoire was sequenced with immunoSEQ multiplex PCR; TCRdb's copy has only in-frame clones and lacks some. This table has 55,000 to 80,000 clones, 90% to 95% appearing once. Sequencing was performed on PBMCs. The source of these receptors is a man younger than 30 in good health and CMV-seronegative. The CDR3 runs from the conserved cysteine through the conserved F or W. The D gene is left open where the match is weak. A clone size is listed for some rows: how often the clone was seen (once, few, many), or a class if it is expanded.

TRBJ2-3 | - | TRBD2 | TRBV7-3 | CASSQYGTSGGRDTQYF | TGTGCCAGCAGCCAATATGGGACTAGCGGGGGTAGGGATACGCAGTATTTT
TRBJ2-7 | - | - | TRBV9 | CASSPGGARYEQYF | TGTGCCAGCAGCCCTGGGGGGGCGCGATACGAGCAGTACTTC
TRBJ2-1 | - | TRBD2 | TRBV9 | CASSGREGNEQFF | TGTGCCAGCAGCGGCAGGGAGGGCAATGAGCAGTTCTTC
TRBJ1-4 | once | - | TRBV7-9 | CASSLQTNEKLFF | TGTGCCAGCAGCCTACAGACTAATGAAAAACTGTTTTTT
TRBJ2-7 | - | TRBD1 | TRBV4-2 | CASSQEGGLSYEQYF | TGTGCCAGCAGCCAAGAAGGGGGCCTCTCCTACGAGCAGTACTTC
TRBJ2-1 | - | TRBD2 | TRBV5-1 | CASSLGLAGENYNEQFF | TGCGCCAGCAGCTTAGGACTAGCGGGGGAGAACTACAATGAGCAGTTCTTC
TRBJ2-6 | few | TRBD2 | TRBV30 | CAFPGGLVGANVLTF | TGTGCCTTCCCGGGGGGATTGGTAGGGGCCAACGTCCTGACTTTC
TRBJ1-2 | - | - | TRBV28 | CASTRQANYGYTF | TGTGCCAGCACCAGACAGGCCAACTATGGCTACACCTTC
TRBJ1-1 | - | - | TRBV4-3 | CASTNGRGTEAFF | TGCGCCAGCACGAACGGTAGAGGCACTGAAGCTTTCTTT
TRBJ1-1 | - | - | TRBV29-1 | CSVESLPEAFF | TGCAGCGTTGAATCTCTACCTGAAGCTTTCTTT
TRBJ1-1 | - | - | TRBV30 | CAWGLGGIVAEAFF | TGTGCCTGGGGGCTCGGGGGAATCGTTGCTGAAGCTTTCTTT
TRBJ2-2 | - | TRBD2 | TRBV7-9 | CASSPAGTGELFF | TGTGCCAGCAGCCCAGCGGGGACCGGGGAGCTGTTTTTT
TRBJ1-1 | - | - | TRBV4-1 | CASTSAGGAEAFF | TGCGCCAGCACAAGTGCGGGAGGGGCTGAAGCTTTCTTT
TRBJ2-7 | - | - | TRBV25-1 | CASRPDISEQYF | TGTGCCAGCAGGCCTGACATAAGCGAGCAGTACTTC
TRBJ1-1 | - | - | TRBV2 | CASSDPGGNTEAFF | TGTGCCAGCAGTGATCCGGGGGGGAACACTGAAGCTTTCTTT
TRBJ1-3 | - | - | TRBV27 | CASSLRTPIDGNTIYF | TGTGCCAGCAGTTTAAGGACTCCCATTGATGGAAACACCATATATTTT
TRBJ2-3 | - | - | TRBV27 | CASSFISSRGDTQYF | TGTGCCAGCAGTTTCATTTCGTCCAGGGGAGATACGCAGTATTTT
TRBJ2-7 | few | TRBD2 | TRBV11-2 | CASSNRGSGGYEQYF | TGTGCCAGCAGCAACCGGGGAAGCGGGGGCTACGAGCAGTACTTC
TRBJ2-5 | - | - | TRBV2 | CASSEDPGWAQYF | TGTGCCAGCAGTGAAGACCCGGGTTGGGCCCAGTACTTC
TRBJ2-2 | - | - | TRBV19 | CASSLGHQVSTGELFF | TGTGCCAGTAGTCTAGGACATCAGGTCTCCACCGGGGAGCTGTTTTTT
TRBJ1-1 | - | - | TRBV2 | CASSLGIAGNTEAFF | TGTGCCAGCAGCCTCGGTATCGCAGGGAACACTGAAGCTTTCTTT
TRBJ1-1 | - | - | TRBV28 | CASSYRLGGTEAFF | TGTGCCAGCAGCTACAGGTTGGGAGGGACTGAAGCTTTCTTT
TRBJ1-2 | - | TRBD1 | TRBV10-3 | CAISDDRGGYGYTF | TGTGCCATCAGTGATGACAGGGGGGGCTATGGCTACACCTTC
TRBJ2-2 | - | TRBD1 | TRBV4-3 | CASSQAPVTGPANTGELFF | TGCGCCAGCAGCCAAGCCCCCGTGACAGGGCCCGCGAACACCGGGGAGCTGTTTTTT
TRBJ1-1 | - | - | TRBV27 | CASSLGRNTEAFF | TGTGCCAGCAGTTTAGGCAGAAACACTGAAGCTTTCTTT
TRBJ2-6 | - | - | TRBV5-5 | CASSLAHGSGANVLTF | TGTGCCAGCAGCTTAGCCCATGGCTCTGGGGCCAACGTCCTGACTTTC
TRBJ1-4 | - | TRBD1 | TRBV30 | CAWSPRTGEFEKLFF | TGTGCCTGGAGCCCCAGAACAGGGGAGTTCGAAAAACTGTTTTTT
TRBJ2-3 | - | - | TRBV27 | CASSLLWATDTQYF | TGTGCCAGCAGTTTACTGTGGGCGACAGATACGCAGTATTTT
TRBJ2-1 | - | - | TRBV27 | CASSPPRGFYEQFF | TGTGCCAGCAGTCCCCCCCGGGGTTTCTATGAGCAGTTCTTC
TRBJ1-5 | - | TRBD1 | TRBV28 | CASSPHRGGGNQPQHF | TGTGCCAGCAGTCCCCACAGGGGGGGAGGCAATCAGCCCCAGCATTTT
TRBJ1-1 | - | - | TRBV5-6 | CASSLGAGTTEAFF | TGTGCCAGCAGCTTGGGAGCGGGTACTACTGAAGCTTTCTTT
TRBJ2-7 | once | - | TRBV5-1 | CASSLPTDGTYEQYF | TGCGCCAGCAGCTTGCCTACGGACGGGACCTACGAGCAGTACTTC
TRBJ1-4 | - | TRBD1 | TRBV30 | CAWSPRQGATNEKLFF | TGTGCCTGGAGTCCACGACAGGGGGCAACTAATGAAAAACTGTTTTTT
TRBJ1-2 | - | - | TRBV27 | CASRPTGRFNYGYTF | TGTGCCAGCAGACCTACAGGGCGTTTTAACTATGGCTACACCTTC
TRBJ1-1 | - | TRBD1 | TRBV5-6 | CASSLGQGAISEAFF | TGTGCCAGCAGCTTGGGGCAGGGGGCGATCTCCGAAGCTTTCTTT
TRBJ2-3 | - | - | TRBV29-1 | CSVEARGSADTQYF | TGCAGCGTTGAAGCACGGGGGAGCGCAGATACGCAGTATTTT
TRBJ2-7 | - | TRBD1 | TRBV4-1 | CASSQDSWDRFDYEQYF | TGCGCCAGCAGCCAAGATAGTTGGGACAGGTTCGATTACGAGCAGTACTTC
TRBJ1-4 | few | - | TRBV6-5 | CASSYMDSSNEKLFF | TGTGCCAGCAGTTACATGGACAGCTCTAATGAAAAACTGTTTTTT
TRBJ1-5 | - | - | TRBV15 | CATSRVPDSREPQHF | TGTGCCACCAGCAGAGTACCCGACTCGAGAGAGCCCCAGCATTTT
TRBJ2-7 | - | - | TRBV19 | CASSITGPYEQYF | TGTGCCAGTAGTATTACAGGGCCCTACGAGCAGTACTTC
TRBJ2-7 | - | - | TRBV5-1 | CASSLAGWWRGSDEQYF | TGCGCCAGCAGCTTGGCGGGTTGGTGGAGGGGCTCCGACGAGCAGTACTTC
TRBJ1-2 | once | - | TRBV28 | CASSLLEGRGRYGYTF | TGTGCCAGCAGTCTGTTAGAAGGCAGGGGACGGTATGGCTACACCTTC
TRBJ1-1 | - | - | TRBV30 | CAWIPGLENTEAFF | TGTGCCTGGATCCCAGGGTTAGAGAACACTGAAGCTTTCTTT
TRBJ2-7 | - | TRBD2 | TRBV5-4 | CASSLGTSGGREQYF | TGTGCCAGCAGCCTGGGGACTAGCGGGGGTCGAGAGCAGTACTTC
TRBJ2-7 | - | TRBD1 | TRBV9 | CASSETGGPTYEQYF | TGTGCCAGCAGCGAAACAGGGGGTCCTACCTACGAGCAGTACTTC
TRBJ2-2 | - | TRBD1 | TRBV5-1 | CASSLGTRTGGIRNTGELFF | TGCGCCAGCAGCTTGGGAACGAGGACAGGGGGGATTCGTAACACCGGGGAGCTGTTTTTT
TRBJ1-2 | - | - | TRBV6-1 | CASSERSRGYYGYTF | TGTGCCAGCAGTGAAAGGTCCCGCGGCTACTATGGCTACACCTTC
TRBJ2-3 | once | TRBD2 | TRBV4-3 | CASSLLAGETDTQYF | TGCGCCAGCAGCCTATTAGCGGGGGAAACAGATACGCAGTATTTT